The table lists the clone carrying this T cell receptor beta chain with a few counts. The sample is drawn from a study of blood T cell repertoires in COVID-19. Study details: Acute and convalescent COVID-19 specimens originated in the United States, Italy and Spain. T cells, B-cell-depleted T cells, or PBMCs provided the cDNA or gDNA that served as material.

Germline V gene lookup returns CDR1 MNHEY and CDR2 SVGEGT. The V and J ends lost 2 bases and 0 bases, in that order; junction bases with no gene match: 10. The CDR3 has 18 amino acids. As processed by the authors: Estimates of nucleated cell counts were drawn from the amplification of reference gene primers. The repertoire was sequenced with immunoSEQ multiplex PCR; TCRdb's copy has only in-frame clones and lacks some. Clone size and V and J calls were adopted from that table, with D and trimming inferred from the DNA. The data contain 85,000 to 110,000 clones, more than 70% of them seen just once; the ten biggest clones take up 3.5% to 4%.

The source material was peripheral blood. This TCR was recovered from a woman aged 55-70 years with acute or convalescent COVID-19. The chain has TRBV6-2 or TRBV6-3 and TRBJ2-3; 8 positions match TRBD1. The CDR3 is CASSYQNGQGWSTDTQYF. CDR3 DNA: TGTGCCAGCAGTTACCAGAACGGACAGGGATGGAGCACAGATACGCAGTATTTT.